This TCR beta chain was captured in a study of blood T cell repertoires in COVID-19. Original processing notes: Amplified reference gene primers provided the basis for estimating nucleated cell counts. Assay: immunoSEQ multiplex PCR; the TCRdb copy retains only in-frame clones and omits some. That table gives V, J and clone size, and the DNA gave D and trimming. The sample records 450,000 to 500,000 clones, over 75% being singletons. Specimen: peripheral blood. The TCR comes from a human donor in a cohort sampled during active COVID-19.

The CDR3 DNA reads TGTGCCAGCAGTGAGGGACAAATGGTTAGTTCACCCCTCCACTTT. Its translation: CASSEGQMVSSPLHF. The rearrangement joins TRBV2 to TRBJ1-6; possibly TRBD1 for D (6 bases). The CDR3 consists of 15 residues. The germline gives CDR1 SNHLY, CDR2 FYNNEI. Trimming pared 3 bases from V and 9 bases from J, leaving 15 bases between.